This entry lists 31 T cell receptor beta chains sequenced from one sample in a study of blood T cell repertoires in COVID-19. Method: immunoSEQ multiplex PCR; TCRdb's copy keeps in-frame clones and lacks some. The table shows some 120,000 clones, with roughly four fifths occurring only once. Sequencing was performed on peripheral blood. These receptors were collected from a human donor in a cohort sampled during active COVID-19.

The chain recombines TRBV6-2 or TRBV6-3 with TRBJ2-1; D unresolved. V dropped 0 bases and J dropped 4 bases, with 10 bases sitting between them. The CDR3 spans 15 residues. CDR1 is MNHEY and CDR2 is SVGEGT in the germline V gene. The CDR3 nucleotides are TGTGCCAGCAGTTACTCATCCCCAGGATACAATGAGCAGTTCTTC. The encoded protein is CASSYSSPGYNEQFF.

This chain links TRBV3-1 (or the pseudogene TRBV3-2) with TRBJ2-7, with 8 bases that match TRBD2. V shed 4 bases, J shed 4 bases, and the junction held 9 bases outside the gene matches. This CDR3 spans 15 amino acids. Germline assignment: CDR1 LGHDT and CDR2 YNNKEL (reference sequence). The CDR3 DNA reads TGTGCCAGCAGCCGCTCTGGGCGGGGGGCATACGAGCAGTACTTC. Translation gives CASSRSGRGAYEQYF.

V and J are TRBV20-1 and TRBJ1-2, with 7 bases identical to TRBD1. This CDR3 comprises 11 residues. Trimming cost V 6 bases and J 8 bases; bases outside gene matches: 6. The germline gives CDR1 DFQATT, CDR2 SNEGSKA (reference sequence). Here the CDR3 reads CSAKTGVGYTF. The CDR3 DNA reads as TGCAGTGCCAAAACAGGGGTCGGCTACACCTTC.

This chain connects TRBV6-2 or TRBV6-3 to TRBJ1-1; D is uncertain. V lost 2 bases, J lost 4 bases, and 17 bases lay in between. This CDR3 is built from 16 residues. The germline gives CDR1 MNHEY, CDR2 SVGEGT. The DNA of the CDR3 is TGTGCCAGCAGTTACCGGCGCGGAGGGTCCCCCACTGAAGCTTTCTTT. Amino acid sequence: CASSYRRGGSPTEAFF.

This rearrangement joins TRBV5-1 to TRBJ2-2; 15 positions agree with TRBD2. CDR1 and CDR2 (germline): SGHRS, YFSETQ. The CDR3 has 16 residues. Trimming cost V 3 bases and J 4 bases; bases outside gene matches: 1. The CDR3: CASSSGLAGGTGELFF. CDR3 nucleotide sequence: TGCGCCAGCAGCTCGGGACTAGCGGGGGGCACCGGGGAGCTGTTTTTT.

The chain links TRBV5-1 to TRBJ1-2; 8 nucleotides agree with TRBD1. The CDR3 length is 15 residues. Germline V lookup: CDR1 SGHRS, CDR2 YFSETQ. The V gene end was trimmed by 4 bases and the J gene end by 3 bases; junction bases not matched to a gene: 8. The CDR3 spells CASSTGQGPYYGYTF. The CDR3 bases are TGCGCCAGCAGCACAGGACAGGGTCCCTACTATGGCTACACCTTC.

The gene calls are TRBV5-6 and TRBJ2-5; 7 bases align to TRBD2. There are 15 residues in the CDR3. Germline V gives CDR1 SGHDT, CDR2 YYEEEE. Trimming took 4 bases from V and 4 from J; bases not matched to a gene: 10. The CDR3, as DNA: TGTGCCAGCAGCCCCGGGAGGTTGATTCGAGAGACCCAGTACTTC. Its protein is CASSPGRLIRETQYF.

The V gene is TRBV11-2, the J gene TRBJ1-2, with TRBD1 identical over 7 bases. The CDR3 is 16 residues long. Germline CDR1 and CDR2: SGHAT and FQNNGV. V shed 0 bases and J 7 bases; nucleotides not matched to a gene: 11. CDR3 nucleotide sequence: TGTGCCAGCAGCTTAGAGTTGAGGCCAGGGGGTAGTGGCTACACCTTC. Translation gives CASSLELRPGGSGYTF.

V and J are TRBV2 and TRBJ2-5; 13 bases fit TRBD2. The trim removed 5 bases at V and 1 base at J, leaving 4 bases unmatched. Germline CDR1 reads SNHLY; CDR2 reads FYNNEI. This CDR3 is 16 amino acids long. CDR3 DNA sequence: TGTGCCAGCAGTCCCGGACTAGCGGGGGCCCAAGAGACCCAGTACTTC. Translated: CASSPGLAGAQETQYF.

The chain carries TRBV6-1 and TRBJ2-3; 8 nucleotides line up with TRBD1. Germline CDR1 is MNHNS and CDR2 is SASEGT. The trim removed 3 bases at V and 1 base at J, leaving 3 bases unmatched. The CDR3 loop spans 15 amino acids. The CDR3 reads CASSEPGQGTDTQYF. The CDR3 DNA sequence: TGTGCCAGCAGTGAGCCGGGACAGGGCACAGATACGCAGTATTTT.

The chain recombines TRBV5-1 with TRBJ1-1; TRBD1 might be the D (5 bases). V lost 4 bases and J 0 bases, leaving 19 bases between the germline ends. Germline loops: CDR1 SGHRS, CDR2 YFSETQ. This CDR3 region has 17 residues. DNA of the CDR3: TGCGCCAGCAGCGTCTCAGGGACGCGGGGCTTGAACACTGAAGCTTTCTTT. Its protein product is CASSVSGTRGLNTEAFF.

The rearrangement uses TRBV10-3 and TRBJ2-1, with 12 bases identical to TRBD2. Per germline, CDR1 ENHRY and CDR2 SYGVKD. The CDR3 spans 14 residues. With V trimmed by 4 bases and J by 8 bases, 3 bases remained unmatched. As DNA, the CDR3 is TGTGCCATCAGTGGGACTAGCGGGGTCGATGAGCAGTTCTTC. It is translated as CAISGTSGVDEQFF.

The V call is TRBV9, the J call TRBJ2-1; the match to TRBD2 covers 9 bases. V gave up 0 bases and J gave up 5 bases; unmatched junction bases: 6. There are 16 residues in the CDR3. Germline CDR1 and CDR2: SGDLS and YYNGEE. The CDR3 spells CASSVGVIAGDNEQFF. The DNA of the CDR3 is TGTGCCAGCAGCGTAGGGGTAATAGCGGGGGACAATGAGCAGTTCTTC.

Here the CDR3 reads CASSEGRVPTYEQYF. The CDR3 nucleotides are TGTGCCAGCAGTGAAGGGAGGGTACCGACCTACGAGCAGTACTTC. This chain links TRBV6-1 with TRBJ2-7, with D perhaps TRBD2 (6 bases). Germline lookup yields CDR1 MNHNS and CDR2 SASEGT. The CDR3 contains 15 residues. V lost 1 base and J 2 bases, leaving 12 bases between the germline ends.

V gene TRBV27 combines with J gene TRBJ2-6; TRBD2 matches 7 bases. Losses at the gene ends were 5 bases for V and 12 bases for J; bases not matched to a gene: 13. The CDR3 spans 15 residues. The V gene's germline CDR1 is MNHEY and CDR2 SMNVEV (reference sequence). The CDR3 here is CASSPALGGRSVLTF. The DNA of the CDR3 is TGTGCCAGCAGTCCAGCTCTGGGGGGGAGAAGCGTCCTGACTTTC.

The chain joins TRBV13 to TRBJ2-7, with D perhaps TRBD2 (7 bases). Between the trimmed V and J ends, which lost 0 bases and 5 bases, there was a span of 17 bases. The CDR3 is 16 amino acids. Germline CDR1 and CDR2: PRHDT and FYEKMQ (reference sequence). CDR3 DNA: TGTGCCAGCAGCTTAGGATGGGGGGGCAGATTGGACGAGCAGTACTTC. Its protein is CASSLGWGGRLDEQYF.

The chain combines TRBV6-6 with TRBJ1-1; unclear D gene. V was trimmed by 0 bases and J by 7 bases, leaving 15 bases between them. The CDR3 extends over 15 amino acids. Germline V lookup: CDR1 MNHNY, CDR2 SVGAGI (reference sequence). CDR3 nucleotides: TGTGCCAGCAGTTACTCCCCTTACGGGTCGGTTGAAGCTTTCTTT. It is translated as CASSYSPYGSVEAFF.

V is TRBV3-1 (or the pseudogene TRBV3-2) and J is TRBJ2-5; tentative D call: TRBD1 (5 bases). Trimming cost V 5 bases and J 2 bases, with 12 bases left between them. Looked up from germline, CDR1 is LGHDT and CDR2 is YNNKEL (reference sequence). The CDR3 extends over 14 amino acids. The CDR3 DNA reads TGTGCCAGCAGCAAAGGGGCTACACAAGAGACCCAGTACTTC. Amino acid sequence: CASSKGATQETQYF.

This clone was observed once. This chain connects TRBV3-1 (or the pseudogene TRBV3-2) to TRBJ1-6; D ambiguous. The CDR3 is made up of 15 amino acids. Trimming stripped 0 bases from V and 7 bases from J, with 10 bases between. Germline lookup yields CDR1 LGHDT and CDR2 YNNKEL (reference sequence). The CDR3 DNA reads as TGTGCCAGCAGCCAAGACTGGACGGGAAATTCACCCCTCCACTTT. Translated: CASSQDWTGNSPLHF.

The V gene is TRBV11-2, the J gene TRBJ2-5; D unresolved. Trimming shortened V by 3 bases and J by 8 bases, and 7 bases separated the two germline ends. Germline CDR1 is SGHAT and CDR2 is FQNNGV. This CDR3 has 11 residues. The CDR3 is CASSLYYTQYF. The CDR3 DNA reads TGTGCCAGCAGCTTGTACTATACCCAGTACTTC.

The rearrangement joins TRBV7-9 to TRBJ2-2; maybe TRBD1 (5 bases). Trimming left V 1 base short and J 1 base short, with 7 bases between. CDR3 size: 15 residues. Germline assignment: CDR1 SEHNR and CDR2 FQNEAQ (reference sequence). The CDR3 reads CASSLGTWNTGELFF. CDR3 nucleotide sequence: TGTGCCAGCAGCTTAGGGACATGGAACACCGGGGAGCTGTTTTTT. The full variable domain, completed using reference TRBV7-9 and TRBJ2-2, is DTGVSQNPRHKITKRGQNVTFRCDPISEHNRLYWYRQTLGQGPEFLTYFQNEAQLEKSRLLSDRFSAERPKGSFSTLEIQRTEQGDSAMYLCASSLGTWNTGELFFGEGSRLTVL.

The genes are TRBV2 and TRBJ2-2; D unresolved. Per the germline V gene, CDR1 is SNHLY and CDR2 is FYNNEI. V lost 7 bases, J lost 0 bases, and 9 bases lay in between. The CDR3 loop spans 14 amino acids. CDR3 nucleotides: TGTGCCAGCACCTCCAGTACGAACACCGGGGAGCTGTTTTTT. This sequence encodes CASTSSTNTGELFF.

The chain carries TRBV7-8 and TRBJ1-1, with unresolved D. V lost 5 bases to trimming and J lost 3 bases, with 19 bases between them. Germline CDR1 reads SGHVS; CDR2 reads FQNEAQ. This CDR3 region has 16 residues. CDR3 protein: CASSRVRVPKDTEAFF. The CDR3 DNA reads TGTGCCAGCAGCCGAGTACGGGTGCCCAAGGACACTGAAGCTTTCTTT. The variable domain in full, completed from reference TRBV7-8 and TRBJ1-1, reads GAGVSQSPRYKVAKRGQDVALRCDPISGHVSLFWYQQALGQGPEFLTYFQNEAQLDKSGLPSDRFFAERPEGSVSTLKIQRTQQEDSAVYLCASSRVRVPKDTEAFFGQGTRLTVV.

The rearrangement uses TRBV7-9 and TRBJ1-2, with 8 bases identical to TRBD1. The germline gives CDR1 SEHNR, CDR2 FQNEAQ (reference sequence). The CDR3 extends over 15 amino acids. J was trimmed by 4 bases and V by 4 bases; bases with no gene match: 8. The CDR3 nucleotides read TGTGCCAGCAGCTCTCCCGGGACAGGTTTCTATGGCTACACCTTC. This gives the protein CASSSPGTGFYGYTF.

J is TRBJ2-3 and V is TRBV5-1; TRBD2 aligns across 11 bases. CDR1 is SGHRS and CDR2 is YFSETQ in the germline V gene. CDR3 length equals 14 residues. The J segment lost 5 bases and the V segment lost 3 bases, leaving 2 bases of the junction unmatched. The CDR3 DNA is TGCGCCAGCAGCTCGCTAGCGGGGGGAGATACGCAGTATTTT. Protein product: CASSSLAGGDTQYF. The full variable domain, completed using reference TRBV5-1 and TRBJ2-3, is KAGVTQTPRYLIKTRGQQVTLSCSPISGHRSVSWYQQTPGQGLQFLFEYFSETQRNKGNFPGRFSGRQFSNSRSEMNVSTLELGDSALYLCASSSLAGGDTQYFGPGTRLTVL.

In DNA form, the CDR3 reads TGTGCCAGCAGCCAGAGGACAGGGGCGGGTGAGCAGTTCTTC. Translating gives CASSQRTGAGEQFF. This chain joins TRBV7-6 and TRBJ2-1, with 9 bases aligning to TRBD1. The CDR3 contains 14 residues. Germline CDR1 is SGHVS and CDR2 is FNYEAQ. V lost 5 bases, J lost 9 bases, and 8 bases stayed unmatched.

The rearrangement uses TRBV28 and TRBJ1-2; 11 nucleotides line up with TRBD1. In germline, CDR1 is MDHEN, CDR2 SYDVKM. The ends lost 7 bases at V and 6 bases at J; junction bases unmatched: 13. CDR3 length equals 16 residues. This CDR3 is CASTKAWGQGEDGYTF. As DNA, the CDR3 is TGTGCCAGCACCAAGGCATGGGGACAGGGGGAAGATGGCTACACCTTC.

This chain uses TRBV6-4 with TRBJ2-1, with D unclear. The V and J ends lost 6 bases and 0 bases respectively, with 15 bases between them. The CDR3 has 16 residues. The V gene's germline CDR1 is MRHNA and CDR2 SNTAGT. The CDR3 region has the DNA TGTGCCAGCAGCCTGCATACTTCTACCTCCTACAATGAGCAGTTCTTC. This translates into CASSLHTSTSYNEQFF.

The V call is TRBV13, the J call TRBJ1-1; D remains ambiguous. Trimming removed 3 bases at V and 0 bases at J, with 8 bases between. The CDR3 sequence is 14 residues long. CDR1 is PRHDT and CDR2 is FYEKMQ in the germline V gene (reference sequence). The CDR3 sequence: CASSFGQLNTEAFF. For the CDR3, the DNA is TGTGCCAGCAGCTTTGGGCAGTTGAACACTGAAGCTTTCTTT.

The chain couples TRBV5-7 to TRBJ1-2, with 8 bases fitting TRBD1. TRBV5-7 is an open reading frame, and its role is uncertain. The CDR3 is 15 amino acids. V was pared by 0 bases and J by 7 bases, with 8 bases of the junction left unmatched. CDR3 protein: CASSLDGQGGGGYTF. CDR3 nucleotides: TGTGCCAGCAGCTTGGACGGACAGGGAGGGGGTGGCTACACCTTC.

V usage is TRBV5-1 and J usage is TRBJ2-7; no reliable D call. Germline values: CDR1 SGHRS, CDR2 YFSETQ. The CDR3 spans 14 residues. The V and J ends lost 5 bases and 2 bases respectively, with 14 bases between them. CDR3 in amino acids: CASRFGSGTYEQYF. In DNA form, the CDR3 reads TGCGCCAGCAGATTTGGGTCGGGTACCTACGAGCAGTACTTC.